The text below deals with one T cell receptor beta chain. Its cognate antigen is unknown. Germline CDR1 SQVTM, CDR2 ANQGSEA. The V and J ends lost 0 bases and 8 bases respectively, with 7 bases between them. The CDR3 runs 11 residues. Naive CD8 cells were CD45RO-negative, positively selected for CCR7, excluding terminally differentiated effector memory CD45RA+ cells. Over several immunoSEQ plates, each subset's genomic DNA was distributed in even portions. The assay was immunoSEQ multiplex PCR, and TCRdb's table has in-frame clones only and misses some. The sample holds millions of clones, approximately 94% seen once. This record comes from a study of shared clonotypes between healthy human individuals. Study-level results: Roughly 4.7% was the fraction of naive CD4 clonotypes found shared across several donors.

V is TRBV29-1 and J is TRBJ1-2; D is unclear. This sequence originates from a man aged 18-30 years in good health. Sample: naive CD8+ T cells sorted from blood. The DNA of the CDR3 is TGCAGCGTTGAAGATGGAAGGGGCTACACCTTC. Its translation is CSVEDGRGYTF.